Presented here are 21 T cell receptor beta chains from one specimen sequenced in a study of a mutant IDH1 vaccine in newly diagnosed glioma. Assay: immunoSEQ multiplex PCR; the TCRdb copy retains only in-frame clones and omits some. Here the sample spans just under 95,000 clones, roughly four fifths being singletons. The time point was: baseline, week 1 (first vaccination visit). Treatment denoted: pre-vaccination baseline after standard-of-care therapy. The sequences come from PBMCs, collected from a glioma patient treated with radiotherapy, temozolomide or both. Receptors were obtained from a woman aged 45-65 years with glioma.

A few counts support this clone. The V call is TRBV7-9, the J call TRBJ1-2, with a tentative D call TRBD1 (5 bases). The V gene's germline CDR1 is SEHNR and CDR2 FQNEAQ (reference sequence). CDR3 length equals 15 residues. Trimming took 3 bases from V and 4 from J, leaving 15 bases between them. The DNA for the CDR3 is TGTGCCAGCAGCTTGGGGGGATTATCCTTCTATGGCTACACCTTC. It specifies CASSLGGLSFYGYTF.

V gene TRBV6-5 combines with J gene TRBJ1-2; the match to TRBD1 covers 9 bases. CDR3 size: 15 residues. After removal of 1 base from V and 5 bases from J, the junction contained 5 bases not matched to a gene. CDR1 is MNHEY and CDR2 is SVGAGI in the germline V gene. CDR3 DNA sequence: TGTGCCAGCAGTTACTTGGACAGGGGAAGGTATGGCTACACCTTC. This translates into CASSYLDRGRYGYTF.

The rearrangement links TRBV4-1 to TRBJ2-1, with 12 bases fitting TRBD2. This CDR3 is 16 amino acids long. In germline, CDR1 is MGHRA, CDR2 YSYEKL. The ends lost 3 bases at V and 10 bases at J; junction bases unmatched: 10. CDR3 sequence (DNA): TGCGCCAGCAGCCAGTGTGGGCTAGCGGGGGGGGGCGAGCAGTTCTTC. Protein sequence: CASSQCGLAGGGEQFF.

The chain uses TRBV6-5 and TRBJ1-2, with a possible D match to TRBD1 (5 bases). V lost 7 bases, J lost 5 bases, and 8 bases lay in between. The CDR3 runs 11 residues. Looked up from germline, CDR1 is MNHEY and CDR2 is SVGAGI. The CDR3 is CASTEGYGYTF. In nucleotides, the CDR3 is TGTGCCAGCACGGAGGGGTATGGCTACACCTTC.

The chain uses TRBV5-4 and TRBJ1-5; 7 bases match TRBD1. Germline-derived CDR1 and CDR2 are SGHNT and YYREEE (reference sequence). The CDR3 length is 15 residues. Germline trimming cut 5 bases from V and 4 bases from J; bases unmatched to any gene: 9. The CDR3 sequence is CASSFTGTVNQPQHF. The CDR3 region has the DNA TGTGCCAGCAGTTTTACTGGGACAGTGAATCAGCCCCAGCATTTT.

The CDR3, as DNA: TGTGCCAGCAGCCCCGAAGGACTGCCGAACACTGAAGCTTTCTTT. Protein sequence: CASSPEGLPNTEAFF. This chain links TRBV7-2 with TRBJ1-1; no reliable D call. Germline V gene lookup returns CDR1 SGHTA and CDR2 FQGNSA. CDR3 size: 15 residues. Trimming left V 5 bases short and J 1 base short, with 14 bases between.

This clone was detected a few times. V and J are TRBV2 and TRBJ1-4; the D gene is possibly TRBD1 (5 bases). The germline V and J ends were trimmed by 8 bases and 3 bases, with 10 bases remaining between them. Germline V CDR1 and CDR2: SNHLY, FYNNEI. The CDR3 extends over 13 amino acids. The CDR3 reads CASGGAANEKLFF. The CDR3 region has the DNA TGTGCCAGCGGAGGGGCAGCTAATGAAAAACTGTTTTTT.

In regard to this clone: This CDR3 is also generated by other DNA sequences in the sample. The chain links TRBV5-1 to TRBJ1-1, with D uncertain. V lost 0 bases and J 0 bases, leaving 3 bases between the germline ends. The CDR3 covers 13 residues. Per germline, CDR1 SGHRS and CDR2 YFSETQ. This CDR3 is CASSLEMNTEAFF. CDR3 in DNA: TGCGCCAGCAGCTTGGAAATGAACACTGAAGCTTTCTTT.

The chain employs TRBV4-3 and TRBJ2-3, with 7 nucleotides matching TRBD1. The CDR3 extends over 15 amino acids. V lost 0 bases, J lost 6 bases, and 6 bases stayed unmatched. Germline V CDR1 and CDR2: LGHNA, YSLEER. The CDR3 loop is CASSQEVTGLDTQYF. DNA for the CDR3: TGCGCCAGCAGCCAAGAGGTGACAGGGCTGGATACGCAGTATTTT.

This chain uses TRBV6-6 with TRBJ1-2; D unresolved. This CDR3 is built from 14 residues. Germline V gene data show CDR1 as MNHNY and CDR2 as SVGAGI (reference sequence). V dropped 0 bases and J dropped 6 bases, with 11 bases sitting between them. DNA of the CDR3: TGTGCCAGCAGTTACTCGGCAGTGAGCGATGGCTACACCTTC. Protein product: CASSYSAVSDGYTF.

The V and J genes are TRBV2 and TRBJ1-2; D unclear. CDR3 size: 11 residues. Germline V gene data show CDR1 as SNHLY and CDR2 as FYNNEI. V shed 5 bases and J shed 7 bases, with 8 bases lying between them. As DNA, the CDR3 is TGTGCCAGCAGTAGGGTCCCTGGCTACACCTTC. This encodes CASSRVPGYTF.

The V gene is TRBV6-5, the J gene TRBJ2-7; D possibly corresponds to TRBD1 (5 bases). Trimming left V 5 bases short and J 1 base short, with 12 bases between. CDR3 size: 14 residues. Germline lookup yields CDR1 MNHEY and CDR2 SVGAGI. The CDR3 DNA sequence: TGTGCCAGCAGTACCTCCAGGGTTTCCTACGAGCAGTACTTC. It translates to CASSTSRVSYEQYF.

This clone was counted once. Other nucleotide sequences from this sample produce the same CDR3. The V call is TRBV5-1, the J call TRBJ1-3, with D unclear. The CDR3 is 15 residues long. Germline CDR1 is SGHRS and CDR2 is YFSETQ. V was pared by 2 bases and J by 0 bases, with 9 bases between. Here the CDR3 reads CASSFSGSSGNTIYF. CDR3 coding DNA: TGCGCCAGCAGCTTCTCAGGAAGCTCTGGAAACACCATATATTTT.

J is TRBJ2-3 and V is TRBV6-1; 9 bases align to TRBD2. Germline V gene lookup returns CDR1 MNHNS and CDR2 SASEGT. This CDR3 spans 16 amino acids. V lost 1 base and J lost 2; bases outside the gene matches: 4. CDR3 in DNA: TGTGCCAGCAGTGAAGGTAGCGGGGGAATCACAGATACGCAGTATTTT. It translates to CASSEGSGGITDTQYF.

This clone has more than one count but fewer than ten. The chain has TRBV5-1 and TRBJ2-7, with TRBD2 as a possible D gene (6 bases). This CDR3 comprises 15 residues. Germline V lookup: CDR1 SGHRS, CDR2 YFSETQ. Trimming shortened V by 0 bases and J by 2 bases, and 12 bases separated the two germline ends. The DNA of the CDR3 is TGCGCCAGCAGCTTGGTTGGAGGGGATACCTACGAGCAGTACTTC. Translating it yields CASSLVGGDTYEQYF.

This chain uses TRBV28 with TRBJ2-2; a possible D gene is TRBD2 (6 bases). The germline V gene encodes CDR1 MDHEN and CDR2 SYDVKM. Trimming shortened V by 4 bases and J by 3 bases, and 15 bases separated the two germline ends. The CDR3 is made up of 16 amino acids. The DNA of the CDR3 is TGTGCCAGCAGTTCCCCGGCGGGGATGGACACCGGGGAGCTGTTTTTT. Translated: CASSSPAGMDTGELFF. Looking up the rest from reference TRBV28 and TRBJ2-2 gives the full variable domain: DVKVTQSSRYLVKRTGEKVFLECVQDMDHENMFWYRQDPGLGLRLIYFSYDVKMKEKGDIPEGYSVSREKKERFSLILESASTNQTSMYLCASSSPAGMDTGELFFGEGSRLTVL.

This clone showed up just a few times. The rearrangement joins TRBV4-3 to TRBJ1-5; D call uncertain. Germline V gene sequence: CDR1 LGHNA, CDR2 YSLEER. V shed 0 bases and J shed 3 bases, with 3 bases lying between them. The CDR3 spans 13 residues. CDR3 sequence reads: CASSQEDNQPQHF. The CDR3 region has the DNA TGCGCCAGCAGCCAAGAGGACAATCAGCCCCAGCATTTT.

CDR3 sequence: CASSLSGTGGYGYTF. CDR3 bases: TGTGCCAGCAGTTTATCAGGGACAGGGGGCTATGGCTACACCTTC. The rearrangement uses TRBV27 and TRBJ1-2; 11 nucleotides align to TRBD1. The CDR3 loop spans 15 amino acids. Germline CDR1 is MNHEY and CDR2 is SMNVEV (reference sequence). The junction had 1 base not matched to a gene; V was cut back by 0 bases and J by 4 bases.

This CDR3 reads CASSDTSGDTGELFF. CDR3 DNA sequence: TGTGCCAGCAGTGACACTAGCGGGGACACCGGGGAGCTGTTTTTT. The rearrangement joins TRBV6-4 to TRBJ2-2, with 10 bases aligning to TRBD2. The CDR3 consists of 15 residues. From germline, CDR1 is MRHNA and CDR2 SNTAGT. Trimming cost V 2 bases and J 3 bases; bases outside gene matches: 0.

Here the CDR3 reads CASSQAVTDNQPQHF. CDR3 sequence (DNA): TGCGCCAGCAGCCAAGCGGTTACAGACAATCAGCCCCAGCATTTT. The chain carries TRBV4-1 and TRBJ1-5; D uncertain. Germline CDR1 reads MGHRA; CDR2 reads YSYEKL. The ends were cut back, 1 base at V and 3 bases at J, with 10 bases in the middle. This CDR3 spans 15 amino acids.

The rearrangement uses TRBV30 and TRBJ2-1; 9 bases fit TRBD2. The CDR3 sequence is 18 residues long. Trimming at V came to 3 bases and at J to 8 bases, leaving 20 bases not matched to a gene. Germline V CDR1 and CDR2: GTSNPN, SVGIG (reference sequence). CDR3 protein: CAWSPQPWRGGLYYEQFF. CDR3 nucleotides: TGTGCCTGGAGCCCTCAACCATGGCGGGGGGGCCTTTATTATGAGCAGTTCTTC. The whole variable domain, filled in from reference TRBV30 and TRBJ2-1, reads SQTIHQWPATLVQPVGSPLSLECTVEGTSNPNLYWYRQAAGRGLQLLFYSVGIGQISSEVPQNLSASRPQDRQFILSSKKLLLSDSGFYLCAWSPQPWRGGLYYEQFFGPGTRLTVL.